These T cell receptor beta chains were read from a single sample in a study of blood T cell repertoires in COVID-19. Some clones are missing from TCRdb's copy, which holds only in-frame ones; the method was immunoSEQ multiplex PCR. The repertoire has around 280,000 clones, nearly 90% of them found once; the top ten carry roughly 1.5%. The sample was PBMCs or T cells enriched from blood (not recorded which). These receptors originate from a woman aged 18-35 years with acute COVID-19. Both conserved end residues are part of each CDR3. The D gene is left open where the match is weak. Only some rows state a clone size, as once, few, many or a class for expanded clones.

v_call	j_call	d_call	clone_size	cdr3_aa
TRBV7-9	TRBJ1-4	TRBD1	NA	CASRGDRVNEKLFF
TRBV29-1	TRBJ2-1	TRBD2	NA	CSGSGTSGRERAYNEQFF
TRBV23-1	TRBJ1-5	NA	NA	CASSVRACVSRVQPQHF
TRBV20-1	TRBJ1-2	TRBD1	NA	CSARDGTGRTF
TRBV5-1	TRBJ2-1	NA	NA	CASSRGWQGGYNEQFF
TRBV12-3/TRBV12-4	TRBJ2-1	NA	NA	CASSLPYNEQFF
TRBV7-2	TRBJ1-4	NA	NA	CASSFSALATNEKLFF
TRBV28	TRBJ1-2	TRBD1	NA	CASSAKDRPVYGYTF
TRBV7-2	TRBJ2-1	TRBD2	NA	CASSSAGTSGRRYEQFF
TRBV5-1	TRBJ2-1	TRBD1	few	CASSSMYRGQGHNEQFF